The clone carrying this T cell receptor (beta chain) appeared many times. TCRdb called the PCR reads again in MiXCR, with one record for every CDR3 protein. The sample shows about 12,000 distinct CDR3 sequences, roughly 50% of them seen only once. Samples came from patients with localized non-small cell lung adenocarcinoma. This entry is derived from a study of CD4 and CD8 cells across lung adenocarcinoma regions. The germline V gene encodes CDR1 WSHSY and CDR2 SAAADI. Trimming removed 7 bases at V and 1 base at J, with 7 bases between. The CDR3 spans 12 residues. The chain employs TRBV10-2 and TRBJ1-1; D is ambiguous. The clonotype was recovered from a male donor with lung adenocarcinoma. The CD4 and CD8 labels of this study may be unreliable. The sequenced sample consisted of CD8+ T cells from the margin of a lung tumor. The CDR3, as DNA: TGCGCCAGCACCCGCGCGAACACTGAAGCTTTCTTT. Protein sequence: CASTRANTEAFF.